This paragraph covers one T cell receptor (beta chain) sequence. Produced via immunoSEQ multiplex PCR; TCRdb's table is partial and in-frame only. The profile shows about 62,000 clones, 80% to 90% of them singletons. The data were taken from a study of T cell changes during pregnancy in multiple sclerosis. CDR1 is GTSNPN, CDR2 SVGIG, per germline (reference sequence). The CDR3 has 12 residues. Trimming removed 7 bases from V and 7 bases from J, with 16 bases in between. The TCR sequence derives from a female donor with multiple sclerosis, enrolled in a pregnancy study. The material was peripheral blood, obtained in the first trimester of pregnancy. This rearrangement joins TRBV30 to TRBJ1-1; weak D call: TRBD1 (5 bases). This CDR3 reads CASDMGGIEAFF. CDR3 DNA sequence: TGTGCCTCCGATATGGGGGGGATTGAAGCTTTCTTT. Drawing the rest from reference TRBV30 and TRBJ1-1, the complete variable domain is SQTIHQWPATLVQPVGSPLSLECTVEGTSNPNLYWYRQAAGRGLQLLFYSVGIGQISSEVPQNLSASRPQDRQFILSSKKLLLSDSGFYLCASDMGGIEAFFGQGTRLTVV.